This record concerns one TCR beta chain sequence. This receptor's antigen is unknown. It has no much larger one-base neighbor in the sample; base qualities were not kept. The sample comes from a study of beta chain features in type 1 diabetes (dated by TCRdb to the late 2010s). Turning to the overall study: Mean age, gender distribution, total cell number and subset yield did not differ between patients and healthy donors. A total of roughly 100 million sorted cells were examined across all samples, and the number of cells per subset was strongly correlated with RNA yield. The study compared the TCRB repertoires of sorted circulating CD4+ T cell subsets in recently diagnosed type 1 diabetes patients with those in matched healthy donors. Regulatory and stem cell-like memory subsets were isolated from only 8 patients and about eight healthy donors, whereas naive and central memory subsets came from all 30 or so donors.

A single peripheral blood draw of around 120 mL on average was collected from each donor into heparinised tubes. A BD FACSAria II was used to sort naive, central memory, regulatory and stem cell-like memory CD4+ T cells with a panel that included CD45RO, CCR7, CD25, CD127, CD95 and CD27. All sorted populations exceeded 95% purity. PBMCs were isolated immediately by Lymphoprep density gradient centrifugation and stained directly without culture. Samples were stained and sorted in pairs, with one healthy donor and one patient per experiment, so that batch effects were minimized. The CDR3 runs 16 residues from the cysteine to the phenylalanine. The kept DNA is CDR3 alone, 48 bases in frame from the first base. Based on the germline V gene, the CDR1 and CDR2 sequences are SGDLS and YYNGEE. V and J are truncated by 1 base and 3 bases respectively, leaving an intervening sequence of 17 bases. Findings and caveats that apply to the study as a whole: At VDJ recombination sites, type 1 diabetes patients had fewer insertions and more deleted nucleotides, which implies abnormalities in thymic rearrangement. Shorter templates might have been favored by PCR, but patient and control samples were amplified and corrected together, so both groups would have been affected equally by any skew. Naive, central memory and regulatory TCRB repertoires appeared to be more similar among patients than among healthy donors. Sequencing cDNA rather than genomic DNA could over-represent highly expressing activated cells, although activation and CD3 levels did not differ between groups. HLA sub-analyses involved small numbers of individuals, so any influence of HLA type on TCRB rearrangement remained unresolved. A moderate but significant shortening of TCRB CDR3 length was observed in type 1 diabetes patients in all four CD4+ subsets.

All of the isolated RNA was reverse transcribed with the High Capacity cDNA Reverse Transcription Kit, so expressed TCRB transcripts were sequenced. Deep immunoSEQ sequencing was applied to naive, central memory and regulatory T cell samples, giving an average of roughly 3.6 million total reads per sample. Sorted cells were lysed in RLT buffer and RNA was extracted with DNase-treated RNeasy Micro or Mini kits, depending on cell number. Each cell subset was processed separately to prevent cross-contamination, with patient and healthy donor samples processed together. The immunoSEQ multiplex PCR was used to amplify TCRB sequences from cDNA, yielding 87-bp fragments that span the CDR3 region. Sequencing of the amplicons was done on the Illumina HiSeq platform. The study's own analysis went as follows. PCR bias was corrected computationally using synthetic template baselines, and reads within Hamming distance 2 were collapsed, with unmergeable singletons discarded. Reads were aligned against IMGT so that V, D and J genes, CDR3 length and insertions or deletions at six rearrangement sites could be assigned. Within each subset, clonotype counts were normalized to the number of sorted cells before true diversity and Gini coefficients were calculated with the tcR R package. The overlap coefficient, calculated on TCRB nucleotide sequences, was used to quantify repertoire sharing. As a proxy for the pre-selection repertoire, out-of-frame TCRB sequences from naive cells were analyzed. The immuneACCESS repertoire file appears here via TCRdb, limited to in-frame rearrangements. These files lack a portion of the clones; in checked studies, under half of the deficit traces to unresolved V genes, and the cause of the others is not known. The V and J calls and clone size were taken over from that table, and D and trimming were inferred from the DNA. The sample includes about 930,000 clones, with roughly 15% observed a single time. The ten largest clones represent 0.023% of the sample.

The chain was built from TRBV9 and TRBJ2-7; tentative D gene TRBD2, with 6 bases matching. This TCR was recovered from a young woman in good health. The sequenced material came from naive CD4+ T cells from blood. This specimen's cell subset or site label, per the study, means: true naive CD4+ T cells. CDR3 region: CASSVTGTAFLYEQYF. The DNA reads TGTGCCAGCAGCGTAACCGGGACTGCCTTTCTCTACGAGCAGTACTTC.